Listed below are T cell receptor beta chains from one sample, sequenced in a study of radiotherapy plus CTLA-4 blockade in lung cancer. Sequencing used immunoSEQ multiplex PCR; TCRdb keeps in-frame clones, though not all of them. Among 45,000 to 60,000 clones, more than 75% were seen once, and the ten largest hold 8.5%. The sample here was peripheral blood, taken from a patient treated with radiotherapy plus ipilimumab. These receptor sequences come from a human donor with non-small cell lung cancer who had a complete response to radiotherapy plus ipilimumab. Both conserved end residues are part of each CDR3. D genes are given only for firm matches. Expanded clones are given a class, and other clones once, few, many or no size at all.

CDR3 protein	CDR3 DNA	V gene	D gene	clone size	J gene
CASSPWDTGNTIYF	TGCGCCAGCAGCCCCTGGGACACTGGAAACACCATATATTTT	TRBV5-1	.	once	TRBJ1-3
CASSVEVGRNTEAFF	TGTGCCAGCAGCGTAGAGGTTGGGCGGAACACTGAAGCTTTCTTT	TRBV9	.	.	TRBJ1-1
CASSYSGQIQETQYF	TGTGCCAGCAGTTACTCGGGACAGATCCAAGAGACCCAGTACTTC	TRBV6-5	TRBD1	.	TRBJ2-5
CSVRLLETQYF	TGCAGTGTGAGACTCCTGGAGACCCAGTACTTC	TRBV20-1	.	.	TRBJ2-5
CASSLDPPVVNEQFF	TGTGCCAGCAGCTTGGACCCACCGGTCGTGAATGAGCAGTTCTTC	TRBV5-4	.	.	TRBJ2-1
CATSRRPGTSPSDTQYF	TGTGCCACCAGCAGAAGACCCGGGACTAGCCCTAGTGATACGCAGTATTTT	TRBV15	TRBD2	.	TRBJ2-3
CASSIRRGGNQPQHF	TGTGCCAGTAGTATAAGAAGGGGCGGAAATCAGCCCCAGCATTTT	TRBV19	.	.	TRBJ1-5
CASSPPGRGVYEQYF	TGTGCCAGCTCACCACCGGGCAGGGGGGTCTACGAGCAGTACTTC	TRBV18	.	.	TRBJ2-7
CASSEGGDEQYF	TGTGCCAGCAGTGAAGGGGGGGACGAGCAGTACTTC	TRBV6-1	.	.	TRBJ2-7
CASSDILTDWYSNQPQHF	TGTGCCAGCAGTGATATCTTGACAGATTGGTATAGCAATCAGCCCCAGCATTTT	TRBV2	.	.	TRBJ1-5
CASSWLSGITGELFF	TGTGCCAGCAGCTGGCTGAGCGGAATCACCGGGGAGCTGTTTTTT	TRBV5-6	.	few	TRBJ2-2
CASNGNTEAFF	TGTGCCAGCAACGGTAACACTGAAGCTTTCTTT	TRBV28	.	.	TRBJ1-1
CASSYSLQGPPNYGYTF	TGTGCCAGCAGCTACTCTTTACAGGGTCCCCCTAACTATGGCTACACCTTC	TRBV5-4	.	.	TRBJ1-2
CATSNRFDTEAFF	TGTGCCACCAGCAATAGATTCGACACTGAAGCTTTCTTT	TRBV15	.	few	TRBJ1-1
CASSEALAGGAGAGELFF	TGTGCCAGCAGTGAAGCTCTAGCGGGGGGCGCCGGCGCCGGGGAGCTGTTTTTT	TRBV6-1	TRBD2	.	TRBJ2-2
CAWSVRDYGYTF	TGTGCCTGGAGTGTGCGGGACTATGGCTACACCTTC	TRBV30	.	few	TRBJ1-2
CASSVSRGRGYEQYF	TGTGCCAGCAGCGTATCCAGGGGGCGCGGTTACGAGCAGTACTTC	TRBV11-2	TRBD1	.	TRBJ2-7
CASSLGQMSTNEKLFF	TGTGCCAGCAGCTTAGGACAGATGTCAACTAATGAAAAACTGTTTTTT	TRBV7-8	.	.	TRBJ1-4
CAHREGTNQPQHF	TGTGCACACAGGGAGGGGACGAATCAGCCCCAGCATTTT	TRBV6-1	.	.	TRBJ1-5
CASSLASNYGYTF	TGTGCCAGCAGCTTAGCGTCCAATTATGGCTACACCTTC	TRBV7-8	.	.	TRBJ1-2
CASSFRGGNNSPLHF	TGTGCCAGCAGCTTCCGAGGGGGAAATAATTCACCCCTCCACTTT	TRBV7-2	.	.	TRBJ1-6
CASSFDTNYGYTF	TGTGCCAGCAGCTTCGACACCAACTATGGCTACACCTTC	TRBV7-9	.	.	TRBJ1-2
CATSVDRGIFFDGYTF	TGTGCCACCAGTGTAGACAGGGGAATATTTTTCGATGGCTACACCTTC	TRBV15	TRBD1	.	TRBJ1-2
CASSEAPPTGIHEQYF	TGTGCCAGCAGTGAAGCGCCCCCTACAGGGATCCACGAGCAGTACTTC	TRBV2	.	once	TRBJ2-7
CASSPRGRENTEAFF	TGTGCCAGCTCACCACGGGGCAGAGAGAACACTGAAGCTTTCTTT	TRBV18	.	.	TRBJ1-1
CATSEERGWADTQYF	TGTGCCACCTCCGAGGAGCGGGGGTGGGCAGATACGCAGTATTTT	TRBV15	TRBD2	.	TRBJ2-3
CASSLFRGISYNEQFF	TGTGCCAGCAGTTTATTTCGGGGGATCTCCTACAATGAGCAGTTCTTC	TRBV27	.	few	TRBJ2-1
CASSLSDAPNTEAFF	TGTGCCAGCAGCTTAAGCGACGCTCCAAACACTGAAGCTTTCTTT	TRBV11-2	.	.	TRBJ1-1
CASSQYLAGDEQFF	TGTGCCAGCAGCCAATACTTAGCGGGAGATGAGCAGTTCTTC	TRBV14	TRBD2	.	TRBJ2-1
CASSLAGRADQPQHF	TGCGCCAGCAGCTTGGCCGGCAGGGCGGATCAGCCCCAGCATTTT	TRBV5-1	.	.	TRBJ1-5
CASSLSRNTGELFF	TGTGCCAGCAGTTTAAGTAGGAACACCGGGGAGCTGTTTTTT	TRBV27	.	.	TRBJ2-2
CASSYSQDRVGEAFF	TGTGCCAGCAGTTACTCCCAGGACAGGGTTGGTGAAGCTTTCTTT	TRBV6-5	TRBD1	.	TRBJ1-1
CASSVSGRRNEQFF	TGTGCCAGCAGTGTTAGCGGGAGACGTAATGAGCAGTTCTTC	TRBV6-1	TRBD2	.	TRBJ2-1
CASRTDRVPNEKLFF	TGTGCCAGCAGGACCGACAGGGTCCCAAATGAAAAACTGTTTTTT	TRBV2	TRBD1	.	TRBJ1-4
CASSQGFSGPNYGYTF	TGCGCCAGCAGCCAAGGATTTTCAGGGCCTAACTATGGCTACACCTTC	TRBV4-3	.	.	TRBJ1-2
CASSLHRTSGANVLTF	TGTGCCAGCAGCTTACACAGAACCTCTGGGGCCAACGTCCTGACTTTC	TRBV11-3	.	.	TRBJ2-6
CASSQVPAGVNGYTF	TGTGCCAGCAGCCAAGTTCCGGCAGGGGTAAATGGCTACACCTTC	TRBV14	.	.	TRBJ1-2
CASSSDTVNSPLHF	TGCGCCAGCAGCTCAGACACCGTTAATTCACCCCTCCACTTT	TRBV5-1	.	.	TRBJ1-6
CASSQDAGGAFF	TGCGCCAGCAGCCAAGATGCGGGGGGAGCTTTCTTT	TRBV4-1	.	.	TRBJ1-1
CASSQESSYNSPLHF	TGCGCCAGCAGCCAAGAGAGCTCCTATAATTCACCCCTCCACTTT	TRBV4-3	.	.	TRBJ1-6